One and the same sample provided the 10 T cell receptor beta chains below, sequenced in a study of T-cell reconstitution after alpha-beta-depleted transplantation in children. Unique molecular identifiers were used in preparing the TCRbeta library. TCRdb reprocessed the PCR reads with MiXCR, giving one entry per CDR3 protein. The profile shows 350,000 to 400,000 distinct CDR3 sequences, 20% of them singletons. The sample in question was PBMCs from the stem cell graft donor, obtained from the stem cell graft. The source is a human donor who donated a stem cell graft to a child with acute myeloid leukemia.

This clonotype was recorded a few times. The J gene is TRBJ1-2, the V gene TRBV28; TRBD1 might be the D (6 bases). The CDR3 runs 14 residues. Germline V gene sequence: CDR1 MDHEN, CDR2 SYDVKM. The V end was cut by 4 bases, the J end by 0 bases, with 9 bases between. The CDR3: CASSSDRSNYGYTF. The CDR3 DNA reads TGTGCCAGCAGTTCCGACAGGTCTAACTATGGCTACACCTTC.

This clonotype came up a few times. The rearrangement joins TRBV4-3 to TRBJ2-7; 8 nucleotides align to TRBD1. From germline, CDR1 is LGHNA and CDR2 YSLEER. After removal of 0 bases from V and 3 bases from J, the junction contained 4 bases not matched to a gene. The CDR3 length is 15 residues. The chain's CDR3 is CASSQDDTGGYEQYF. The CDR3 coding sequence is TGCGCCAGCAGCCAAGATGATACAGGGGGCTACGAGCAGTACTTC.

In its sample, this clonotype was seen a few times. The V gene is TRBV21-1, the J gene TRBJ2-7; the table gives TRBD2 as D, unverified against the DNA. TRBV21-1 is a pseudogene locus. The CDR3 has 15 amino acids. CDR3 residues: CASSKGGIPVREQYF. DNA of the CDR3: TGTGCCAGCAGCAAAGGAGGGATCCCAGTGAGGGAGCAGTACTTC.

Concerning this clonotype itself: This may stem from a read error, because a much larger clone lies one nucleotide away. This chain joins TRBV20-1 and TRBJ2-7, with 9 bases that match TRBD1. The CDR3 length is 13 residues. The trim removed 4 bases at V and 3 bases at J, leaving 4 bases unmatched. Per the germline V gene, CDR1 is DFQATT and CDR2 is SNEGSKA (reference sequence). In DNA, the CDR3 is TGCAGTGCTACGGGACAGGGATTCTACGAGCAGTACTTC. Its protein is CSATGQGFYEQYF.

This chain joins TRBV20-1 and TRBJ2-7; TRBD1 matches 8 bases. The germline gives CDR1 DFQATT, CDR2 SNEGSKA (reference sequence). CDR3 size: 12 residues. V shed 6 bases and J 3 bases; nucleotides not matched to a gene: 4. CDR3 in DNA: TGCAGTGCCGAACAGGGGGGCTACGAGCAGTACTTC. This translates into CSAEQGGYEQYF.

This clonotype was seen only a few times. The V gene is TRBV5-1, the J gene TRBJ2-1, with 9 bases aligning to TRBD2. CDR3 length: 18 amino acids. V was clipped by 0 bases and J by 0 bases; unmatched bases: 7. CDR1 SGHRS and CDR2 YFSETQ come from the germline V gene. CDR3 loop: CASSLGPSGRSSYNEQFF. CDR3 in DNA: TGCGCCAGCAGCTTGGGGCCCAGCGGGAGGAGCTCCTACAATGAGCAGTTCTTC.

The table lists this clonotype with many counts. The V and J genes are TRBV9 and TRBJ2-7; possibly TRBD2 for D (6 bases). Trimming took off 0 bases at V and 4 bases at J, with 14 bases between the two ends. Germline CDR1 is SGDLS and CDR2 is YYNGEE. CDR3 length equals 15 residues. The CDR3 nucleotides are TGTGCCAGCAGCGTAGTGCCGGGGGACCTGTACGAGCAGTACTTC. Protein product: CASSVVPGDLYEQYF.

The rearrangement joins TRBV20-1 to TRBJ2-7, with no clear D. Per germline, CDR1 DFQATT and CDR2 SNEGSKA (reference sequence). The V end lost 5 bases, the J end lost 2 bases, and 13 bases lay between the germline ends. CDR3 length: 13 amino acids. The CDR3 protein is CSARPIAAYEQYF. In DNA, the CDR3 is TGCAGTGCTCGCCCCATTGCCGCCTACGAGCAGTACTTC.

This clonotype has a count of ten or more. The chain carries TRBV12-3 or TRBV12-4 and TRBJ2-1; 9 bases line up with TRBD2. V lost 2 bases, J lost 5 bases, and 7 bases stayed unmatched. This CDR3 comprises 16 residues. CDR3 sequence: CASSLPRLADNNEQFF. The CDR3, as DNA: TGTGCCAGCAGTTTACCGCGACTAGCGGATAACAATGAGCAGTTCTTC.

In this sample, this clonotype turned up a few times. The chain is built from TRBV6-1 and TRBJ2-1; 9 nucleotides align to TRBD1. J gave up 9 bases and V 3 bases, and 3 bases lay outside the gene matches. Germline lookup yields CDR1 MNHNS and CDR2 SASEGT. The length of the CDR3 is 13 residues. Here the CDR3 reads CASSDTGGIEQFF. CDR3 nucleotides: TGTGCCAGCAGTGATACAGGGGGCATTGAGCAGTTCTTC.